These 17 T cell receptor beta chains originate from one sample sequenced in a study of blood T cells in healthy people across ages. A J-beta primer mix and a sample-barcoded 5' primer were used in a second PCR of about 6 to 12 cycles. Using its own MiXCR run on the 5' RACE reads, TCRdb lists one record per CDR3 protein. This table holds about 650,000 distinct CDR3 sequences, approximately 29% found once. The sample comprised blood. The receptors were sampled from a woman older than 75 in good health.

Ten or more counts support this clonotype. CDR3 coding DNA: TGCAGTGCTAGGGGAGCTGGGGCCAACGTCCTGACTTTC. This sequence encodes CSARGAGANVLTF. The V gene is TRBV20-1, the J gene TRBJ2-6; TRBD2 is a possible D gene (5 bases). V was pared by 3 bases and J by 2 bases, with 5 bases between. The CDR3 is 13 residues long. CDR1 is DFQATT, CDR2 SNEGSKA, per germline (reference sequence).

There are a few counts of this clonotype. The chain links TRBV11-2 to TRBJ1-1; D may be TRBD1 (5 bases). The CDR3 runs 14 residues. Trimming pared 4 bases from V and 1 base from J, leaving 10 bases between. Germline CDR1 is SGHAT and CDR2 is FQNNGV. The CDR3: CASSWGRENTEAFF. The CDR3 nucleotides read TGTGCCAGCAGCTGGGGACGGGAGAACACTGAAGCTTTCTTT.

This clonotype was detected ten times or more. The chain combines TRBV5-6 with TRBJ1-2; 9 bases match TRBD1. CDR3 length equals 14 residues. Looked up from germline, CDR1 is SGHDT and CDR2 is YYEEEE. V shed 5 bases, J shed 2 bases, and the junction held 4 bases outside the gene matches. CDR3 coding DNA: TGTGCCAGCAGGCGGACAGGGGAAAACTATGGCTACACCTTC. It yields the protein CASRRTGENYGYTF.

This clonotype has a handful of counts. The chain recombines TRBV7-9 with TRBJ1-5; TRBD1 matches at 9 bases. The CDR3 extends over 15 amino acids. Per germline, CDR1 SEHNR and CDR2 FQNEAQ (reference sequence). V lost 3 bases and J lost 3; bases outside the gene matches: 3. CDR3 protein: CASSFGTGTNQPQHF. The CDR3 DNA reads TGTGCCAGCAGCTTTGGGACAGGGACCAATCAGCCCCAGCATTTT.

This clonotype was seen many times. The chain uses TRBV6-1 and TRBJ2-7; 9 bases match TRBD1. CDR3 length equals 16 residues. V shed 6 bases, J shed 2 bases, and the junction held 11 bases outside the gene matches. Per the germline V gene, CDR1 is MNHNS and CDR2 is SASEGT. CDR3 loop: CASRRVGTGPTYEQYF. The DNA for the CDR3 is TGTGCCAGCAGGCGGGTTGGGACAGGGCCGACCTACGAGCAGTACTTC.

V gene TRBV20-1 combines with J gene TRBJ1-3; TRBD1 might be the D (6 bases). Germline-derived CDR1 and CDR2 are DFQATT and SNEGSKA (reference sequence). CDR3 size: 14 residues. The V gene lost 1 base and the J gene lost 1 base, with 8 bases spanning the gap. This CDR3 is CSARAGVSGNTIYF. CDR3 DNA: TGCAGTGCTAGAGCAGGGGTTTCTGGAAACACCATATATTTT.

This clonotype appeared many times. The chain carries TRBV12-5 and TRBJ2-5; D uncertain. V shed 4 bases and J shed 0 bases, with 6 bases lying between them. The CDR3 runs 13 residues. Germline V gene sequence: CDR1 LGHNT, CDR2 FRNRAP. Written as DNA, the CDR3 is TGTGCTAGTGGTTCGACGGACCAAGAGACCCAGTACTTC. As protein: CASGSTDQETQYF.

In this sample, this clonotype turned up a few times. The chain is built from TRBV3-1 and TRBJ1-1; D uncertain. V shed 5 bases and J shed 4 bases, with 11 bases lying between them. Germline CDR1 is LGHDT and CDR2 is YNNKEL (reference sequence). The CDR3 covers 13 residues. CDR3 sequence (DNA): TGTGCCAGCAGCAATACGGTCGGCACTGAAGCTTTCTTT. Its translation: CASSNTVGTEAFF. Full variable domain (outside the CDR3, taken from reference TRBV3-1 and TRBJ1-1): DTAVSQTPKYLVTQMGNDKSIKCEQNLGHDTMYWYKQDSKKFLKIMFSYNNKELIINETVPNRFSPKSPDKAHLNLHINSLELGDSAVYFCASSNTVGTEAFFGQGTRLTVV.

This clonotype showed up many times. CDR3 sequence reads: CASSYSSGPTYNEQFF. CDR3 in DNA: TGTGCCAGCAGTTACTCTTCGGGGCCCACCTACAATGAGCAGTTCTTC. The V gene is TRBV6-2 or TRBV6-3, the J gene TRBJ2-1, with D perhaps given as TRBD1 or TRBD2 (5 bases each). CDR3 length: 16 residues. The germline V gene encodes CDR1 MNHEY and CDR2 SVGEGT. Trimming shortened V by 0 bases and J by 2 bases, and 11 bases separated the two germline ends.

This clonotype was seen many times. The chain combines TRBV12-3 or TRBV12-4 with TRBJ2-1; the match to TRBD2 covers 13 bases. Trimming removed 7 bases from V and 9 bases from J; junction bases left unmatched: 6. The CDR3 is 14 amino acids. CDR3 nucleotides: TGTGCCAGCAAACTAGCGGGGGGGCCTAGTGAGCAGTTCTTC. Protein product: CASKLAGGPSEQFF.

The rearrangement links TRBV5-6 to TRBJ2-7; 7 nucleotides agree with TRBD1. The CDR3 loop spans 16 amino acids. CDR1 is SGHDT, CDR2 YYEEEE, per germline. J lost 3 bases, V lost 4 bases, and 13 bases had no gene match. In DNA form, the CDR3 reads TGTGCCAGCAGCGATCCGACAGGGAGTCGGCGCTACGAGCAGTACTTC. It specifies CASSDPTGSRRYEQYF.

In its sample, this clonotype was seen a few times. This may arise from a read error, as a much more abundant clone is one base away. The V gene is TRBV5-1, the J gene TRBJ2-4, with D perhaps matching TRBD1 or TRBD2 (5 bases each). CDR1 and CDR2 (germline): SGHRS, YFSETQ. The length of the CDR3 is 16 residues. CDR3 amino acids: CASSLVTAGAKSIQYF. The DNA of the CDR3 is TGCGCCAGCAGCTTGGTTACAGCCGGGGCCAAAAGCATTCAGTACTTC. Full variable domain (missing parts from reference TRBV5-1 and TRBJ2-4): KAGVTQTPRYLIKTRGQQVTLSCSPISGHRSVSWYQQTPGQGLQFLFEYFSETQRNKGNFPGRFSGRQFSNSRSEMNVSTLELGDSALYLCASSLVTAGAKSIQYFGAGTRLSVL.

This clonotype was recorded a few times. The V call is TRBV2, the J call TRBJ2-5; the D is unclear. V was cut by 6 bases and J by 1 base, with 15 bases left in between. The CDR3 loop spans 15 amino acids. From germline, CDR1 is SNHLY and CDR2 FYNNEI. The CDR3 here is CASRPLTSSQETQYF. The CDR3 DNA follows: TGTGCCAGCAGGCCCCTGACATCTTCCCAAGAGACCCAGTACTTC.

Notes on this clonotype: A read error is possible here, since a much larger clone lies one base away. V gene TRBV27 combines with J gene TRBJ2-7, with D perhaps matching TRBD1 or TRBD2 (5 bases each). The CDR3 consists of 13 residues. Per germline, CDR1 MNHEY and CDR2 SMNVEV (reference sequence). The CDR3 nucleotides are TGTACCAGCGGTCCAGGGAAGTCCTACGAGCAGTACTTC. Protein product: CTSGPGKSYEQYF.

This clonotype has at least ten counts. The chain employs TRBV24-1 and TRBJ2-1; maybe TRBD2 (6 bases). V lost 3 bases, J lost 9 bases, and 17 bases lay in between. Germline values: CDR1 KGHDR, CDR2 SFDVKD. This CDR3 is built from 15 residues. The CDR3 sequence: CATSDEGRSVGEQFF. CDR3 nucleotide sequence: TGTGCCACCAGTGATGAGGGGAGGTCTGTTGGTGAGCAGTTCTTC.

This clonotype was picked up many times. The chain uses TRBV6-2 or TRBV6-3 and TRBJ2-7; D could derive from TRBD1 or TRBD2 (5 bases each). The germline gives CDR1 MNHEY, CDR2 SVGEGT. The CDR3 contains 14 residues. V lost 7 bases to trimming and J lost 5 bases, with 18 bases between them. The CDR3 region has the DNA TGTGCCAGCACCCACCCTTCACGGGGCGACGAGCAGTACTTC. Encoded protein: CASTHPSRGDEQYF.

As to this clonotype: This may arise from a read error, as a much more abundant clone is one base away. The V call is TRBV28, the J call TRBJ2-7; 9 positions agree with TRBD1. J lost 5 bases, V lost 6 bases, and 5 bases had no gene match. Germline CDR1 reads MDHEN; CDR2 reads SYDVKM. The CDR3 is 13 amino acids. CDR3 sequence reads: CASRRTGAHEQYF. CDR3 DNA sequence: TGTGCCAGCAGGCGGACAGGGGCCCACGAGCAGTACTTC. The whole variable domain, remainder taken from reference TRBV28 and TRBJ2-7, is DVKVTQSSRYLVKRTGEKVFLECVQDMDHENMFWYRQDPGLGLRLIYFSYDVKMKEKGDIPEGYSVSREKKERFSLILESASTNQTSMYLCASRRTGAHEQYFGPGTRLTVT.